This T cell receptor (beta chain) was sequenced for a study of T cell responses to AZD1222 COVID-19 vaccine. Libraries were prepared by immunoSEQ multiplex PCR; TCRdb keeps only in-frame clonotypes and omits some of them. The sample consists of under 35,000 clones, roughly nine tenths of them appearing once. Germline V gene lookup returns CDR1 ENHRY and CDR2 SYGVKD. This CDR3 comprises 15 residues. Deletions cut 6 bases from V and 0 bases from J, with 11 bases between. The chain joins TRBV10-3 to TRBJ2-2; perhaps D is TRBD1 or TRBD2 (5 bases each). This sequence originates from an adult in good health. The material was peripheral blood, obtained on day 0 of AZD1222 vaccination. The CDR3 here is CAIRAGTTNTGELFF. The CDR3 DNA is TGTGCCATCAGAGCCGGGACCACGAACACCGGGGAGCTGTTTTTT.